The text below deals with one T cell receptor (beta chain). Its target antigen remains unknown. Base qualities are not provided; no much larger clone lies one nucleotide away. These data are taken from a study of T cell responses to AZD1222 COVID-19 vaccine (dated by TCRdb to the early 2020s). Background on the whole study: AZD1222 recipients given second doses at about 4 weeks or at about 12 weeks were pooled, since spike-specific TCR depth and breadth were not found to differ between the two schedules. A total of under 250 trial participants underwent TCR sequencing, of whom about 210 had received two doses of AZD1222 and roughly 26 had received two doses of the MenACWY control vaccine. Trial participants were enrolled by age into 18-55, 56-69 and 70-plus year subgroups, with 148, 28 and 57 TCR-sequenced participants respectively. Overall results and qualifications from the work: Spike-specific TCR breadth and depth rose significantly after two AZD1222 doses compared with day 0 and with MenACWY recipients. Conclusions about previously exposed vaccinees are limited, since just five or six AZD1222 recipients were seropositive for SARS-CoV-2 at baseline. The 56-69-year group was small, and its depth increase did not reach significance, likely because of low power. CD4 TCRs associated with the vaccine covered the entire spike protein, and the dominant responses were in regions 160-218 and 743-854. Participants were mostly white British and included more females than males, and it was suggested by the authors that clonal diversity may have been underestimated. Reportedly, close to half of the unique spike-specific TCRs recognized epitopes lying outside the regions that are mutated in the B.1.351 and B.1.1.7 variants. Because no samples from the day 14 peak response were available, repertoires could be characterized only after the peak T cell response.

The CDR3 regions of human TCRbeta chains were analyzed by immunosequencing. The original pipeline was this. TCRs in the repertoires were matched against a reference library of SARS-CoV-2-specific TCRs that had been generated with the MIRA antigen-specificity platform. Breadth was defined as the fraction of unique TCRs that were SARS-CoV-2-associated, and depth was defined as the fraction of total T cells that were SARS-CoV-2-associated. Using the MIRA data, every spike-specific TCR was mapped to the spike region that the TCR reacted to and assigned to either a CD4 or a CD8 class. Log10-transformed breadth and depth values were compared by one-way ANOVA with Sidak's multiple comparisons tests. Not all clones reach the TCRdb copy of this immuneACCESS table, which keeps in-frame sequences only. Checked studies attribute under half of the gap to unresolved V genes and leave the rest unexplained. The DNA gave D and trimming, while V, J and clone size come from that table. The sample table holds about 150,000 clones, of which around 88% were seen once. The ten largest clones represent more than 12% of the sample.

The CDR3 measures 15 amino acids from cysteine to phenylalanine. The sequence is cut down to CDR3 DNA, 45 bases in frame from base 1. Sequences MNHEY (CDR1) and SVGAGI (CDR2) are obtained from the germline V gene. The junction carries 11 bases between V and J, which are trimmed by 2 bases and 0 bases respectively. Read against the paper, the sample's time point label means: baseline before first vaccination. Samples from vaccinated people were obtained from the UK trials COV001 and COV002, which included a single-blind randomized controlled phase 2/3 trial of AZD1222 (ChAdOx1 nCoV-19) in healthy adults. For TCRbeta chain sequencing, PBMC samples were collected from trial participants at day 0 and at day 28 after the second dose.

The chain uses TRBV6-5 and TRBJ2-7, with no confident D gene call. The origin of this receptor is an adult in good health. Sequences were derived from peripheral blood, sampled on day 0 of AZD1222 vaccination. The nucleotides read TGTGCCAGCAGTTACGCCGGAGTTAGCTCCTACGAGCAGTACTTC. Its protein reads: CASSYAGVSSYEQYF.